These 10 T cell receptor beta chains came from one sample sequenced in a study of blood T cells in healthy people across ages. A second roughly 7 to 12 cycle PCR used barcoded and J-beta primers. TCRdb fed the 5' RACE reads into MiXCR, producing one record per CDR3 protein. The sample has roughly 800,000 distinct CDR3 sequences; around 25% are singletons. A further study also used this sample, focusing on T cells of mothers and their children.

The sequenced material came from blood. Every receptor here comes from a boy under 18 in good health.

This sequence joins TRBV28 and TRBJ1-5, with 9 positions matching TRBD1. The CDR3 has 14 amino acids. Germline CDR1 is MDHEN and CDR2 is SYDVKM. V lost 6 bases, J lost 9 bases, and 9 bases stayed unmatched. CDR3 DNA: TGTGCCAGCAGCCCGGGACAGGGTTTATGGCCCCAGCATTTT. Translation gives CASSPGQGLWPQHF.

This clonotype was recorded a few times. The rearrangement uses TRBV28 and TRBJ1-4; D is ambiguous. Trimming removed 3 bases at V and 8 bases at J, with 16 bases between. The CDR3 loop spans 15 amino acids. Germline V gene lookup returns CDR1 MDHEN and CDR2 SYDVKM. CDR3 in amino acids: CASSLQFGLGEKLFF. CDR3 sequence (DNA): TGTGCCAGCAGTTTGCAATTTGGATTAGGGGAAAAACTGTTTTTT.

This clonotype showed up just once. The chain joins TRBV19 to TRBJ1-5; weak D call: TRBD1 (6 bases). Germline loops: CDR1 LNHDA, CDR2 SQIVND (reference sequence). This CDR3 has 18 residues. With 2 bases removed from V and 0 bases from J, the gap between germline ends came to 17 bases. As DNA, the CDR3 is TGTGCCAGTAGTATAAGTTTGGGGACAATTTATAGCAATCAGCCCCAGCATTTT. Its protein product is CASSISLGTIYSNQPQHF.

This chain links TRBV28 with TRBJ1-5, with a possible D match to TRBD1 (5 bases). V was clipped by 3 bases and J by 1 base, with 22 bases between them. The CDR3 consists of 19 residues. Germline assignment: CDR1 MDHEN and CDR2 SYDVKM. The DNA for the CDR3 is TGTGCCAGCAGTTTTGGCGTCTTCGCTCCAAGGGGAAGCAATCAGCCCCAGCATTTT. It codes for CASSFGVFAPRGSNQPQHF.

This clonotype showed up many times. This chain joins TRBV7-9 and TRBJ2-3; D call uncertain. The CDR3 runs 15 residues. Germline CDR1 is SEHNR and CDR2 is FQNEAQ (reference sequence). V lost 0 bases to trimming and J lost 0 bases, with 7 bases between them. CDR3 DNA sequence: TGTGCCAGCAGCTTAGCGGAAGCTAGCACAGATACGCAGTATTTT. Translating it yields CASSLAEASTDTQYF.

This clonotype turned up a few times. V is TRBV29-1 and J is TRBJ2-3; D not certain. Germline loops: CDR1 SQVTM, CDR2 ANQGSEA. The CDR3 length is 12 residues. The V end lost 4 bases, the J end lost 2 bases, and 7 bases lay between the germline ends. The CDR3 DNA reads TGCAGCGTTGGAGAACCCACAGATACGCAGTATTTT. As protein: CSVGEPTDTQYF.

The gene calls are TRBV15 and TRBJ2-7; D not resolved. CDR1 LNHNV and CDR2 YYDKDF come from the germline V gene (reference sequence). The CDR3 has 14 amino acids. The V gene lost 0 bases and the J gene lost 0 bases, with 6 bases spanning the gap. The CDR3 DNA follows: TGTGCCACCAGCAGAGACCTGATCTCCTACGAGCAGTACTTC. It yields the protein CATSRDLISYEQYF.

This clonotype appeared a few times. J is TRBJ2-1 and V is TRBV12-3 or TRBV12-4; D is perhaps TRBD2 (6 bases). Between the trimmed V and J ends, which lost 9 bases and 1 base, there was a span of 16 bases. The CDR3 contains 15 residues. The CDR3 region has the DNA TGTGCCAGTCAGCAGCGCCGGGGGTCCTACAATGAGCAGTTCTTC. Protein sequence: CASQQRRGSYNEQFF.

Here the CDR3 reads CSAGIYGFTEAFF. CDR3 DNA: TGCAGTGCCGGGATCTATGGTTTCACTGAAGCTTTCTTT. This sequence joins TRBV20-1 and TRBJ1-1; D is uncertain. The CDR3 has 13 amino acids. Germline CDR1 is DFQATT and CDR2 is SNEGSKA (reference sequence). V lost 6 bases to trimming and J lost 4 bases, with 15 bases between them.

This clonotype was seen a handful of times. V gene TRBV7-2 combines with J gene TRBJ2-3; a possible D gene is TRBD1 (6 bases). Germline V lookup: CDR1 SGHTA, CDR2 FQGNSA. The length of the CDR3 is 15 residues. The germline V and J ends were trimmed by 0 bases and 2 bases, with 9 bases remaining between them. In nucleotides, the CDR3 is TGTGCCAGCAGCTTAGCCGGGGACAACACAGATACGCAGTATTTT. It encodes CASSLAGDNTDTQYF.